These T cell receptor beta chains were read from a single sample in a study of blood T cell repertoires in COVID-19. The repertoire was sequenced with immunoSEQ multiplex PCR; TCRdb's copy has only in-frame clones and lacks some. The table lists fewer than 350,000 clones, about 85% of them singletons. Sample: peripheral blood. The source is a woman aged 45-65 years with active or convalescent COVID-19. The conserved cysteine and the conserved F or W are not part of the CDR3 here. Fields, in order: CDR3 protein, clone size, D gene, J gene, V gene. The D gene is left open where the match is weak. Clone size, where shown, is once, few, many, or a class for clones that have expanded.

cdr3_aa: ASSFPRTPMRTDTQY
clone_size: once
d_call: -
j_call: TRBJ2-3
v_call: TRBV27

cdr3_aa: ASSLASPTYNEQF
clone_size: few
d_call: -
j_call: TRBJ2-1
v_call: TRBV5-1

cdr3_aa: ASTGQREGQDNEQF
clone_size: -
d_call: TRBD2
j_call: TRBJ2-1
v_call: TRBV25-1

cdr3_aa: ASSKALWDLGGVGGTGELF
clone_size: -
d_call: -
j_call: TRBJ2-2
v_call: TRBV21-1

cdr3_aa: ARSGTGVGNTIY
clone_size: -
d_call: TRBD1
j_call: TRBJ1-3
v_call: TRBV5-3

cdr3_aa: AWSKGAVNTEAF
clone_size: once
d_call: -
j_call: TRBJ1-1
v_call: TRBV30

cdr3_aa: ASSELRGETQY
clone_size: few
d_call: -
j_call: TRBJ2-5
v_call: TRBV6-1

cdr3_aa: ASSLGRRSYEQY
clone_size: -
d_call: -
j_call: TRBJ2-7
v_call: TRBV2

cdr3_aa: ASSEGGGLNQPQH
clone_size: few
d_call: -
j_call: TRBJ1-5
v_call: TRBV6-1

cdr3_aa: ASRASTDTQY
clone_size: -
d_call: -
j_call: TRBJ2-3
v_call: TRBV6-5